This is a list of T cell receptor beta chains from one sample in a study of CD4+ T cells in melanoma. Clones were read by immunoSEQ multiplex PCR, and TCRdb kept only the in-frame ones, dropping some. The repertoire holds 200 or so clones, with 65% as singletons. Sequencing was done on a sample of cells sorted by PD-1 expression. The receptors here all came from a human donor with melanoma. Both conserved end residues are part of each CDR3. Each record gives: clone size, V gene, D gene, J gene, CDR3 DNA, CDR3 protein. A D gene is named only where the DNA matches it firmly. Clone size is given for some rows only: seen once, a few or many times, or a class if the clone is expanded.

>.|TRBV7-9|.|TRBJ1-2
TGTGCCAGCAGCTTGTTAGCAGGGGCGGCTGGTTACACCTTC
CASSLLAGAAGYTF
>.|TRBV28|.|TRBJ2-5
TGTGCCAGCACCAGCGGCCAAGAGACCCAGTACTTC
CASTSGQETQYF
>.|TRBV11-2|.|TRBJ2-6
TGTGCCAGCAGCTTGGCAGGGAGCTCTGGGGCCAACGTCCTGACTTTC
CASSLAGSSGANVLTF
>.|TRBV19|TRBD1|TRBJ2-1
TGTGCCAGTAGTAACAGGGGGGATGGTGAGCAGTTCTTC
CASSNRGDGEQFF
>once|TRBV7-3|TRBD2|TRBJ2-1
TGTGCCAGCAGACCACAGGCTAGCGGGATCAATGAGCAGTTCTTC
CASRPQASGINEQFF
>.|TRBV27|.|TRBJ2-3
TGTGCCATCAAACCCCTCAGGACTTCTAGCACAGATACGCAGTATTTT
CAIKPLRTSSTDTQYF
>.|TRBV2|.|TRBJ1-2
TGTGCCAGCAGTGATGAGGATGGCTACACCTTC
CASSDEDGYTF
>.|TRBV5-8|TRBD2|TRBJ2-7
TGTAGCAGCTACGCCGGGACTAGCGGGGGGACAAGCTCCTACGAGCAGTACTTC
CSSYAGTSGGTSSYEQYF
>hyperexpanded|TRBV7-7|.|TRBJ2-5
TGTGCCAGCAGCTTAGGGTTGGGGGAGACCCAGTACTTC
CASSLGLGETQYF
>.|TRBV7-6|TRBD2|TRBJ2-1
TGTGCCAGCAGCGTCGCGGGGGGTCGAGCCTACAATGAGCAGTTCTTC
CASSVAGGRAYNEQFF
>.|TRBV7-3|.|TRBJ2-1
TGTGCCAGCAGCCTATCTTCCCCCCCGGTTTTCTTC
CASSLSSPPVFF
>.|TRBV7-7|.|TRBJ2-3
TGTGCCAGCAGCCCCCTCGGGGGACAAGATACGCAGTATTTT
CASSPLGGQDTQYF
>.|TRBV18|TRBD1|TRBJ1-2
TGTGCCAGCTCACCGACAGGGGGAATGGATGGCTACACCTTC
CASSPTGGMDGYTF
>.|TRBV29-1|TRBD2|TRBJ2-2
TGCAGCGTTGGAGCCGGGACTAGCGGGAGGGGTCGCGGCACCGGGGAGCTGTTTTTT
CSVGAGTSGRGRGTGELFF
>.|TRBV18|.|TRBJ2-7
TGTGCCAGCTCTATACCAGGTTCCTACGAGCAGTACTTC
CASSIPGSYEQYF
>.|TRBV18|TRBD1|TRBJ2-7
TGTGCCAGCTCACAGCAGCGAGGACAGGGGGCGTCTGAGCAGTACTTC
CASSQQRGQGASEQYF
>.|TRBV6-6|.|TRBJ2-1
TGTGCCAGCCTTGCCCAACTACAAGGCAATGAGCAGTTCTTC
CASLAQLQGNEQFF
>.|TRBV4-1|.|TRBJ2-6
TGCGCCAGCAGCAGCAAGGGCGAACCACAAAGTCGGGCCAACGTCCTGACTTTC
CASSSKGEPQSRANVLTF
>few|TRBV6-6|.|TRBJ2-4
TGTGCCAGCTTCGGCAAAAACATTCAGTACTTC
CASFGKNIQYF
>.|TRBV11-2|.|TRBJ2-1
TGTGCCAGCAGCCCAAACCTCTTACAGTCTCAGTTCTTC
CASSPNLLQSQFF
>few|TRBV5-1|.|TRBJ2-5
TGCGCCAGCAGCTTAGTGGGGGGAGGAGAGACCCAGTACTTC
CASSLVGGGETQYF
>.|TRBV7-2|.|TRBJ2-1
TGTGCCAGCAGCTTAGCGGGGGGGCACAATGAGCAGTTCTTC
CASSLAGGHNEQFF
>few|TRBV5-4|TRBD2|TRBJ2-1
TGTGCCAGCAGCCGTAGCGGGGGGGGCTCCTACAATGAGCAGTTCTTC
CASSRSGGGSYNEQFF